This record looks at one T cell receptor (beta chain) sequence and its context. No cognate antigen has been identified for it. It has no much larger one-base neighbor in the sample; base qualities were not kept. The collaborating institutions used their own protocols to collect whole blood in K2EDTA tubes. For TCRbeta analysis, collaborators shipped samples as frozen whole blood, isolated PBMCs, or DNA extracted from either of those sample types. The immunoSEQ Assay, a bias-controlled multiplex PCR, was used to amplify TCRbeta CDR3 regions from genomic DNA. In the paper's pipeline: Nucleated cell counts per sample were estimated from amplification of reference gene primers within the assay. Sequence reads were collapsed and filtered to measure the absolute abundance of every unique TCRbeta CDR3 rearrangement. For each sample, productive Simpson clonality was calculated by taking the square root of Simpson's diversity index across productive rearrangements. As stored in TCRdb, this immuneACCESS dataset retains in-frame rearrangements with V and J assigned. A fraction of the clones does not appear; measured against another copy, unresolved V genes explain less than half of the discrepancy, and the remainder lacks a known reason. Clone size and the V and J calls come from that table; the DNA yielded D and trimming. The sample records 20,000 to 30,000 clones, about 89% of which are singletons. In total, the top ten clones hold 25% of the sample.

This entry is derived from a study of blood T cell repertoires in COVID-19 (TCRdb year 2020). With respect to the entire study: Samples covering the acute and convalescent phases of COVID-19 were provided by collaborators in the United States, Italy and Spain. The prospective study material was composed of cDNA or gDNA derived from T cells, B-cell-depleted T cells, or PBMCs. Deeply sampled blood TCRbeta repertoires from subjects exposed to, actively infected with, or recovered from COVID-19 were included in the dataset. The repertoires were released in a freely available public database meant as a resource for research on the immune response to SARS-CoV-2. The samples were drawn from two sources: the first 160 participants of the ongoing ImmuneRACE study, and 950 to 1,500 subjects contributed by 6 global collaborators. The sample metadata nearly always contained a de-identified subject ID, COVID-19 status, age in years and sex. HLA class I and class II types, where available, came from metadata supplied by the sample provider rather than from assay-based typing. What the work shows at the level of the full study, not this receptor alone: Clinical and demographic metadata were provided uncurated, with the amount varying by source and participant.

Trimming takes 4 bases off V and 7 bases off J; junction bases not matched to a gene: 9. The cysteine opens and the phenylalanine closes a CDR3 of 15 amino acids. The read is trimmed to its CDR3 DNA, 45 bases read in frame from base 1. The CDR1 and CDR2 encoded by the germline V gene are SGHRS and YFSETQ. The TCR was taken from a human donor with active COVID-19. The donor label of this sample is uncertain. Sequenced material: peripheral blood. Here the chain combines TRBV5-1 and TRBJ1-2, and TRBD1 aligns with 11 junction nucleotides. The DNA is TGCGCCAGCAGCGGAATCGGACAGGGGGCGAGTGGCTACACCTTC. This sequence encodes CASSGIGQGASGYTF. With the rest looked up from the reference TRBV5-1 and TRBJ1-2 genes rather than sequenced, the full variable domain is KAGVTQTPRYLIKTRGQQVTLSCSPISGHRSVSWYQQTPGQGLQFLFEYFSETQRNKGNFPGRFSGRQFSNSRSEMNVSTLELGDSALYLCASSGIGQGASGYTFGSGTRLTVV.